This T cell receptor (beta chain) was retrieved from a study of blood T cell repertoires in COVID-19. In the original workflow: Scientists estimated how many nucleated cells there were by amplifying reference gene primers. Profiling relied on immunoSEQ multiplex PCR, and the TCRdb table lists in-frame clones only, not all of them. D and trimming come from the DNA, and the V and J calls and clone size come from that table. This table has about 240,000 clones, approximately 82% appearing once. J was trimmed by 6 bases and V by 7 bases; bases with no gene match: 12. The CDR3 has 15 amino acids. CDR1 and CDR2 (germline): SGHRS, YFSETQ.

This receptor was identified in a woman younger than 35 with acute or convalescent COVID-19. What was sequenced was peripheral blood. The chain joins TRBV5-1 to TRBJ1-4; 7 nucleotides align to TRBD1. The CDR3 loop is CASQSTGVIDEKLFF. CDR3 sequence (DNA): TGCGCCAGCCAATCTACAGGGGTAATAGATGAAAAACTGTTTTTT.